The rows below give T cell receptor beta chains drawn from one sample of a study of blood T cell repertoires in COVID-19. Assay used: immunoSEQ multiplex PCR; TCRdb lists only in-frame clones, some missing. The table includes roughly 400,000 clones, roughly 91% detected once. The sequenced sample was PBMCs or T cells enriched from blood (not recorded which). The receptor set was obtained from a man younger than 35 who had recovered from COVID-19. Each CDR3 is given with its conserved first and last residue. D genes are given only for firm matches.

CDR3 | D | J | V
CASSLTGGQGPEAFF | TRBD1 | TRBJ1-1 | TRBV13
CATSRSLYPGTEDGYTF | TRBD1 | TRBJ1-2 | TRBV15
CASRPGQATLRQPQHF | TRBD1 | TRBJ1-5 | TRBV28
CASSDSGMSHEQYF | NA | TRBJ2-7 | TRBV2
CASSLVDRADQPQHF | TRBD1 | TRBJ1-5 | TRBV11-2
CASSLGSGYGYTF | NA | TRBJ1-2 | TRBV7-9
CASRPLLGQGEDSPLHF | TRBD1 | TRBJ1-6 | TRBV27
CAISPSGKSSYEQYF | NA | TRBJ2-7 | TRBV10-3
CASSEFGGASYGYTF | NA | TRBJ1-2 | TRBV25-1
CASSIAPSSPLHF | NA | TRBJ1-6 | TRBV6-5
CASSTGTGGTYGYTF | TRBD1 | TRBJ1-2 | TRBV2
CATSPRQGSNSYEQYF | TRBD1 | TRBJ2-7 | TRBV15
CASLGLAGEQFF | TRBD2 | TRBJ2-1 | TRBV19
CASSRAGVDGYTF | NA | TRBJ1-2 | TRBV7-9
CAWRTGTDSSPQHF | TRBD1 | TRBJ1-5 | TRBV30
CASSQDTNTEAFF | NA | TRBJ1-1 | TRBV5-1
CASSNGQFYNEQFF | NA | TRBJ2-1 | TRBV5-1
CAISEWGGAGNTIYF | NA | TRBJ1-3 | TRBV10-3
CASSGAAAPGAYEQYF | NA | TRBJ2-7 | TRBV9
CASSQDSKGREARGAFF | NA | TRBJ1-1 | TRBV3-1/TRBV3-2
CASSLGGRGGSSYNEQFF | TRBD2 | TRBJ2-1 | TRBV11-2
CASSRGGDGNTIYF | NA | TRBJ1-3 | TRBV6-5
CASTPVDRENTGELFF | TRBD1 | TRBJ2-2 | TRBV27
CASTEGSGNEKLFF | NA | TRBJ1-4 | TRBV7-9
CASSLELASGNTIYF | NA | TRBJ1-3 | TRBV5-1
CASSDMGTSAYEQYF | TRBD2 | TRBJ2-7 | TRBV6-1
CASSRGGNTEAFF | NA | TRBJ1-1 | TRBV9
CASSKTGEWGNQPQHF | TRBD1 | TRBJ1-5 | TRBV19
CASSQSGQGSYEQYF | TRBD1 | TRBJ2-7 | TRBV27
CASSRKLAGQNTGELFF | TRBD2 | TRBJ2-2 | TRBV3-1/TRBV3-2
CASGGFDEQFF | NA | TRBJ2-1 | TRBV9
CARRTSSTDTQYF | TRBD2 | TRBJ2-3 | TRBV2
CASRRRDRNTEAFF | TRBD1 | TRBJ1-1 | TRBV19
CASGHNTDTQYF | NA | TRBJ2-3 | TRBV5-1
CASGRPGQGYNEQFF | TRBD1 | TRBJ2-1 | TRBV3-1/TRBV3-2
CASSQTNGEQETQYF | NA | TRBJ2-5 | TRBV4-1
CASSQVGRQNTEAFF | NA | TRBJ1-1 | TRBV7-9
CASSHITGQGAGYGYTF | TRBD1 | TRBJ1-2 | TRBV14
CASSGWTEQDYGYTF | NA | TRBJ1-2 | TRBV9
CASSPIVEGSYGYTF | NA | TRBJ1-2 | TRBV11-2
CSVRVTGAGNVLTF | TRBD1 | TRBJ2-6 | TRBV29-1
CAWRGAGSNQPQHF | NA | TRBJ1-5 | TRBV30
CASSRWESGNTIYF | NA | TRBJ1-3 | TRBV5-4
CASSYGQADGYTF | TRBD1 | TRBJ1-2 | TRBV6-5
CASSLELWQPQHF | NA | TRBJ1-5 | TRBV11-2
CASSLAGGAGDTQYF | TRBD2 | TRBJ2-3 | TRBV5-4
CASSLGQTNGYTF | TRBD1 | TRBJ1-2 | TRBV6-6
CASSADGTGGEKLFF | TRBD1 | TRBJ1-4 | TRBV2
CASSLQGTEAFF | NA | TRBJ1-1 | TRBV5-1
CASILDRAANTEAFF | TRBD1 | TRBJ1-1 | TRBV27
CASSAESTINIQYF | NA | TRBJ2-4 | TRBV5-1
CASSLEGAGYNEQFF | NA | TRBJ2-1 | TRBV11-2
CASSLMAGGREQYF | TRBD1 | TRBJ2-7 | TRBV13